The 18 T cell receptor beta chains below come from one sample, sequenced in a study of T-cell memory formation after mild COVID-19 (dated by TCRdb to about 2021). Library creation used 5' RACE. Sequencing instrument: Illumina NovaSeq 6000. TCRdb's own reprocessing of the public reads used fastp at Q25 and MiXCR and kept productive beta chains. Each CDR3 protein gets just one entry, which takes the most common genes and DNA from the rows behind it. The sample table contains some 260,000 distinct CDR3 sequences; only one count was recorded for 15% to 20% of them. The top ten clones comprise approximately 3.5% of the sample. The sample comprised PBMCs or a T cell subset sorted from them (not recorded which). The receptors shown here come from a man younger than 35 who had mild COVID-19 (a few samples of this study predate the infection). The sample titles of this study are shuffled in the database, so cell type and time point are left out; the donor was told from shared clones.

This clonotype has more than one count but fewer than ten. The chain uses TRBV7-2 and TRBJ2-5; D may match TRBD1 or TRBD2 (5 bases each). V lost 4 bases and J lost 5, with 20 bases in between. Germline CDR1 reads SGHTA; CDR2 reads FQGNSA. This CDR3 has 16 residues. This CDR3 reads CASSSIKRGARETQYF. DNA of the CDR3: TGTGCCAGCAGCTCCATTAAGAGAGGGGCGAGGGAGACCCAGTACTTC. The full variable domain, its missing parts supplied by reference TRBV7-2 and TRBJ2-5, is GAGVSQSPSNKVTEKGKDVELRCDPISGHTALYWYRQSLGQGLEFLIYFQGNSAPDKSGLPSDRFSAERTGGSVSTLTIQRTQQEDSAVYLCASSSIKRGARETQYFGPGTRLLVL.

This clonotype was seen a few times. The chain recombines TRBV25-1 with TRBJ2-5, with D perhaps matching TRBD2 (5 bases). Germline values: CDR1 MGHDK, CDR2 SYGVNS. The CDR3 is 12 residues long. The V and J ends lost 7 bases and 0 bases respectively, with 6 bases between them. The CDR3: CASKLDQETQYF. The CDR3 DNA reads as TGTGCCAGCAAACTAGACCAAGAGACCCAGTACTTC.

This clonotype was seen only a few times. CDR3 in amino acids: CASSPGQGSNYGYTF. The CDR3, as DNA: TGTGCCAGCAGTCCGGGACAGGGATCTAACTATGGCTACACCTTC. The V call is TRBV12-3 or TRBV12-4, the J call TRBJ1-2, with 9 bases matching TRBD1. V was clipped by 5 bases and J by 0 bases; unmatched bases: 4. The length of the CDR3 is 15 residues.

This clonotype showed up many times. The chain carries TRBV4-2 and TRBJ2-3; TRBD2 is a possible D gene (6 bases). Germline V gene sequence: CDR1 LGHNA, CDR2 YNFKEQ. The CDR3 covers 17 residues. Trimming stripped 4 bases from V and 4 bases from J, with 21 bases between. CDR3 bases: TGTGCCAGCAGCCTCCGGGACTCCGTAGAGGGTGCAGATACGCAGTATTTT. Translation: CASSLRDSVEGADTQYF.

Ten or more counts support this clonotype. The gene calls are TRBV13 and TRBJ1-1; D gene ambiguous. Germline CDR1 reads PRHDT; CDR2 reads FYEKMQ (reference sequence). Trimming pared 1 base from V and 1 base from J, leaving 4 bases between. The CDR3 sequence is 13 residues long. The CDR3 DNA reads as TGTGCCAGCAGCTTAGACACGAACACTGAAGCTTTCTTT. It codes for CASSLDTNTEAFF.

This clonotype showed up just a few times. The chain links TRBV7-8 to TRBJ1-4; 7 bases match TRBD1. Unmatched junction bases numbered 8, after V lost 7 bases and J lost 3 bases. The CDR3 extends over 15 amino acids. Germline CDR1 reads SGHVS; CDR2 reads FQNEAQ. The CDR3, as DNA: TGTGCCAGCAAACGGAGGGGGCAATCTAATGAAAAACTGTTTTTT. Translation gives CASKRRGQSNEKLFF.

This clonotype was counted between two and nine times. The chain joins TRBV6-1 to TRBJ2-1; TRBD2 matches at 9 bases. The J segment lost 4 bases and the V segment lost 9 bases, leaving 10 bases of the junction unmatched. Germline assignment: CDR1 MNHNS and CDR2 SASEGT. The CDR3 runs 15 residues. The CDR3 reads CASHALAGGYNEQFF. The DNA for the CDR3 is TGTGCCAGTCACGCCTTGGCGGGGGGGTACAATGAGCAGTTCTTC.

The gene calls are TRBV9 and TRBJ2-3; TRBD2 matches at 9 bases. Trimming at V came to 0 bases and at J to 6 bases, leaving 8 bases not matched to a gene. Germline V gene lookup returns CDR1 SGDLS and CDR2 YYNGEE. There are 16 residues in the CDR3. CDR3 sequence: CASSVGTSGGSDTQYF. The CDR3 DNA follows: TGTGCCAGCAGCGTAGGAACCAGCGGGGGGTCGGATACGCAGTATTTT.

The V call is TRBV20-1, the J call TRBJ1-5, with 7 bases matching TRBD1. Germline CDR1 is DFQATT and CDR2 is SNEGSKA (reference sequence). J gave up 3 bases and V 6 bases, and 5 bases lay outside the gene matches. The CDR3 spans 13 residues. As DNA, the CDR3 is TGCAGTGCCGTACAGGGGATCAATCAGCCCCAGCATTTT. Its protein product is CSAVQGINQPQHF.

V and J are TRBV5-1 and TRBJ2-6; D gene uncertain. V lost 6 bases, J lost 0 bases, and 10 bases lay in between. The CDR3 is made up of 15 amino acids. Germline lookup yields CDR1 SGHRS and CDR2 YFSETQ. CDR3 in DNA: TGCGCCAGCAATCCGTTGGGCTCTGGGGCCAACGTCCTGACTTTC. Protein product: CASNPLGSGANVLTF. Supplemented by reference TRBV5-1 and TRBJ2-6, the full variable domain reads KAGVTQTPRYLIKTRGQQVTLSCSPISGHRSVSWYQQTPGQGLQFLFEYFSETQRNKGNFPGRFSGRQFSNSRSEMNVSTLELGDSALYLCASNPLGSGANVLTFGAGSRLTVL.

The chain is built from TRBV28 and TRBJ1-1; TRBD1 agrees at 8 bases. The CDR3 sequence is 16 residues long. Germline trimming cut 6 bases from V and 1 base from J; bases unmatched to any gene: 10. From germline, CDR1 is MDHEN and CDR2 SYDVKM. In nucleotides, the CDR3 is TGTGCCAGCAGATTTCCTTTAGGGACAGGGAACACTGAAGCTTTCTTT. As protein: CASRFPLGTGNTEAFF.

This clonotype was observed many times. The gene calls are TRBV2 and TRBJ2-3; no firm D call. With 8 bases removed from V and 7 bases from J, the gap between germline ends came to 16 bases. Germline values: CDR1 SNHLY, CDR2 FYNNEI. The CDR3 covers 13 residues. The CDR3 reads CASQDPDPNTQYF. DNA for the CDR3: TGTGCCAGCCAGGACCCCGATCCCAATACGCAGTATTTT.

This clonotype turned up a few times. The chain recombines TRBV6-2 or TRBV6-3 with TRBJ2-2, with D possibly matching TRBD2 (5 bases). Germline V gives CDR1 MNHEY, CDR2 SVGEGT. CDR3 length: 15 amino acids. The V end lost 6 bases, the J end lost 1 base, and 12 bases lay between the germline ends. CDR3 coding DNA: TGTGCCAGCAGCCTGCCTCGGGGGAACACCGGGGAGCTGTTTTTT. It yields the protein CASSLPRGNTGELFF.

This clonotype has more than one count but fewer than ten. This sequence joins TRBV5-4 and TRBJ2-1; D not resolved. The V gene's germline CDR1 is SGHNT and CDR2 YYREEE (reference sequence). V lost 0 bases, J lost 8 bases, and 3 bases lay in between. The CDR3 is made up of 11 amino acids. The CDR3 DNA sequence: TGTGCCAGCAGCTTGGCCTATGAGCAGTTCTTC. Its translation is CASSLAYEQFF. The full variable domain, its missing parts supplied by reference TRBV5-4 and TRBJ2-1, is ETGVTQSPTHLIKTRGQQVTLRCSSQSGHNTVSWYQQALGQGPQFIFQYYREEENGRGNFPPRFSGLQFPNYSSELNVNALELDDSALYLCASSLAYEQFFGPGTRLTVL.

Note on this clonotype: A read error may produce the germline difference seen at one junction end. This chain joins TRBV20-1 and TRBJ1-2; D remains ambiguous. The CDR3 is 17 amino acids. Germline CDR1 DFQATT, CDR2 SNEGSKA (reference sequence). The CDR3 region is CSDRESGGSRSGYGYTF. The CDR3 region has the DNA TGCAGTGATAGAGAGTCTGGCGGATCGCGGAGCGGCTATGGCTACACCTTC.

This clonotype turned up a few times. The V gene is TRBV29-1, the J gene TRBJ1-4; the D gene is possibly TRBD1 (6 bases). Germline V gene sequence: CDR1 SQVTM, CDR2 ANQGSEA. The ends were cut back, 7 bases at V and 6 bases at J, with 18 bases in the middle. The CDR3 consists of 14 residues. The CDR3, as DNA: TGCAGCGCCCGGCGAGGGGGGCGCGATGAAAAACTGTTTTTT. Translation: CSARRGGRDEKLFF. The full variable domain, in which reference TRBV29-1 and TRBJ1-4 provide the parts outside the CDR3, is SAVISQKPSRDICQRGTSLTIQCQVDSQVTMMFWYRQQPGQSLTLIATANQGSEATYESGFVIDKFPISRPNLTFSTLTVSNMSPEDSSIYLCSARRGGRDEKLFFGSGTQLSVL.

V is TRBV6-6 and J is TRBJ2-5, with a tentative D call TRBD2 (7 bases). Germline values: CDR1 MNHNY, CDR2 SVGAGI (reference sequence). V was shortened by 6 bases and J by 4 bases, with 12 bases between the two germline ends. This CDR3 has 13 residues. CDR3 in amino acids: CASSYREGETQYF. CDR3 nucleotide sequence: TGTGCCAGCAGCTACAGGGAGGGAGAGACCCAGTACTTC.

This clonotype was detected only a few times. The chain combines TRBV5-1 with TRBJ2-5, with 8 bases fitting TRBD1. Trimming took 4 bases from V and 5 from J; bases not matched to a gene: 7. CDR3 length: 14 residues. Germline CDR1 and CDR2: SGHRS and YFSETQ. The CDR3 is CASSGGQGLETQYF. CDR3 bases: TGCGCCAGCAGCGGCGGACAGGGCTTGGAGACCCAGTACTTC. Full variable domain (remainder filled in from reference TRBV5-1 and TRBJ2-5): KAGVTQTPRYLIKTRGQQVTLSCSPISGHRSVSWYQQTPGQGLQFLFEYFSETQRNKGNFPGRFSGRQFSNSRSEMNVSTLELGDSALYLCASSGGQGLETQYFGPGTRLLVL.